The rows below give T cell receptor beta chains drawn from one sample of a study of vaccination effects on CD4 cells after COVID-19. Libraries were prepared by immunoSEQ multiplex PCR; TCRdb keeps only in-frame clonotypes and omits some of them. The table lists 13,000 to 15,000 clones, over 60% of them singletons. No antigen has been identified for these receptors. The source was CD4+ T cells from PBMCs cultured with SARS-CoV-2 spike peptides, collected after COVID-19 vaccination. The receptor source for this set is a human donor who received a COVID-19 vaccine. The CDR3 runs from the conserved cysteine through the conserved F or W. Fields, in order: CDR3 DNA, CDR3 protein, J gene, D gene, V gene, clone size. The D gene is left open where the match is weak. Rows may omit the clone size; those that give it use once, few, many or a size class.

CDR3 DNA: TGTGCCAGCAGCAGACAGGGGGAGAACACCGGGGAGCTGTTTTTT
CDR3 protein: CASSRQGENTGELFF
J gene: TRBJ2-2
D gene: TRBD1
V gene: TRBV7-8
clone size: large

CDR3 DNA: TGTGCCAGCAGTTTAGGGCAGAACTATGGCTACACCTTC
CDR3 protein: CASSLGQNYGYTF
J gene: TRBJ1-2
D gene: .
V gene: TRBV27
clone size: .

CDR3 DNA: TGTGCCTGGAGTGTAGGAACAGATAATTCACCCCTCCACTTT
CDR3 protein: CAWSVGTDNSPLHF
J gene: TRBJ1-6
D gene: .
V gene: TRBV30
clone size: .

CDR3 DNA: TGTGCCAGCAGCCTGGGACGGACCGGGGAGCTGTTTTTT
CDR3 protein: CASSLGRTGELFF
J gene: TRBJ2-2
D gene: .
V gene: TRBV6-2/TRBV6-3
clone size: .

CDR3 DNA: TGTGCCAGTAGCCCGAATCAGCGGGGGTTTCAGCCCCAGCATTTT
CDR3 protein: CASSPNQRGFQPQHF
J gene: TRBJ1-5
D gene: .
V gene: TRBV19
clone size: .

CDR3 DNA: TGTGCCAGCACCTCATTCGGGACAGGGCGCATTGTTATGAACACTGAAGCTTTCTTT
CDR3 protein: CASTSFGTGRIVMNTEAFF
J gene: TRBJ1-1
D gene: TRBD1
V gene: TRBV28
clone size: few

CDR3 DNA: TGTGCCAGCAGTTTTAGTAGCGGGAGGGCCTCTTCTATCGGGGAGCTGTTTTTT
CDR3 protein: CASSFSSGRASSIGELFF
J gene: TRBJ2-2
D gene: TRBD2
V gene: TRBV28
clone size: .

CDR3 DNA: TGCGCCAGCAGCCAACTACAGGGCCACGAGCAGTACTTC
CDR3 protein: CASSQLQGHEQYF
J gene: TRBJ2-7
D gene: .
V gene: TRBV4-3
clone size: few

CDR3 DNA: TGTGCCAGTAGTCTAGGACTAGCGGGGTCCTACAATGAGCAGTTCTTC
CDR3 protein: CASSLGLAGSYNEQFF
J gene: TRBJ2-1
D gene: TRBD2
V gene: TRBV19
clone size: .

CDR3 DNA: TGTGCCAGCAGTTCCCGGCCCGGTGGGGCCAACGTCCTGACTTTC
CDR3 protein: CASSSRPGGANVLTF
J gene: TRBJ2-6
D gene: .
V gene: TRBV6-2/TRBV6-3
clone size: .

CDR3 DNA: TGTGCCAGCAGTGAGTCTTGGCAATACAATGAGCAGTTCTTC
CDR3 protein: CASSESWQYNEQFF
J gene: TRBJ2-1
D gene: .
V gene: TRBV6-1
clone size: .

CDR3 DNA: TGTGCCAGTAGTAGATCGACAGGACCAGATACGCAGTATTTT
CDR3 protein: CASSRSTGPDTQYF
J gene: TRBJ2-3
D gene: .
V gene: TRBV19
clone size: .

CDR3 DNA: TGTGCCAGCAGCCACGAAAGGGGCTCTGGGGCCAACGTCCTGACTTTC
CDR3 protein: CASSHERGSGANVLTF
J gene: TRBJ2-6
D gene: .
V gene: TRBV4-2
clone size: few

CDR3 DNA: TGCAGTGTGGAGGGAGATCAGCCCCAGCATTTT
CDR3 protein: CSVEGDQPQHF
J gene: TRBJ1-5
D gene: .
V gene: TRBV20-1
clone size: .

CDR3 DNA: TGTGCCAGTAGTGCACAGGGGGCGCCTGGGGCCAACGTCCTGACTTTC
CDR3 protein: CASSAQGAPGANVLTF
J gene: TRBJ2-6
D gene: TRBD1
V gene: TRBV19
clone size: .

CDR3 DNA: TGTGCCAGCAGCCAAGATTCAGGAGGGAACACCGGGGAGCTGTTTTTT
CDR3 protein: CASSQDSGGNTGELFF
J gene: TRBJ2-2
D gene: .
V gene: TRBV4-2
clone size: few

CDR3 DNA: TGTGCCAGCAGCTTATTCGGACTTCCTAAAGGGTACGAGCAGTACTTC
CDR3 protein: CASSLFGLPKGYEQYF
J gene: TRBJ2-7
D gene: .
V gene: TRBV7-9
clone size: few

CDR3 DNA: TGTGCCAGCAGCCGCCCTACTACCAGCGGGGGAGTAGATACGCAGTATTTT
CDR3 protein: CASSRPTTSGGVDTQYF
J gene: TRBJ2-3
D gene: TRBD2
V gene: TRBV7-2
clone size: .

CDR3 DNA: TGTGCCAGTAGTAGTTCTAGCGGGATCTTCATTCAGCAGTTCTTC
CDR3 protein: CASSSSSGIFIQQFF
J gene: TRBJ2-1
D gene: TRBD2
V gene: TRBV19
clone size: .

CDR3 DNA: TGCGCCAGCAGTCAATCAGGGCGGGGTGTCCCCTACAATGAGCAGTTCTTC
CDR3 protein: CASSQSGRGVPYNEQFF
J gene: TRBJ2-1
D gene: .
V gene: TRBV23-1
clone size: .

CDR3 DNA: TGTGCCAGCTCTACTAGGGGTCAGGAAAAACTGTTTTTT
CDR3 protein: CASSTRGQEKLFF
J gene: TRBJ1-4
D gene: .
V gene: TRBV7-8
clone size: .

CDR3 DNA: TGTGCCAGCAGCCCTGGGACTAGCGGCTACGAGCAGTACTTC
CDR3 protein: CASSPGTSGYEQYF
J gene: TRBJ2-7
D gene: TRBD2
V gene: TRBV11-2
clone size: few

CDR3 DNA: TGTGCCAGCAGTAGTGACAGGTACTATGGCTACACCTTC
CDR3 protein: CASSSDRYYGYTF
J gene: TRBJ1-2
D gene: .
V gene: TRBV2
clone size: .

CDR3 DNA: TGTGCCAGCAGTTTAGCAGGGGCCGGGTCTAATGAAAAACTGTTTTTT
CDR3 protein: CASSLAGAGSNEKLFF
J gene: TRBJ1-4
D gene: .
V gene: TRBV28
clone size: .

CDR3 DNA: TGTGCCAGCAGAAGTAGCGTCGAGCAGTACTTC
CDR3 protein: CASRSSVEQYF
J gene: TRBJ2-7
D gene: .
V gene: TRBV9
clone size: .

CDR3 DNA: TGTGCCAGCAGCGGAGGGACTAGCGGGAGAGTAGGTCAGACCGGGGAGCTGTTTTTT
CDR3 protein: CASSGGTSGRVGQTGELFF
J gene: TRBJ2-2
D gene: TRBD2
V gene: TRBV5-4
clone size: .

CDR3 DNA: TGCGCCAGCAGCTTGGAAGCCTTTGATGGGGTAGCTTTCTTT
CDR3 protein: CASSLEAFDGVAFF
J gene: TRBJ1-1
D gene: .
V gene: TRBV5-1
clone size: once

CDR3 DNA: TGTGCCAGCAGCTTAGGGTTAGTGGTGGCGGGTACGCAGTATTTT
CDR3 protein: CASSLGLVVAGTQYF
J gene: TRBJ2-3
D gene: .
V gene: TRBV7-9
clone size: .

CDR3 DNA: TGTGCCAGCAGCGACACACAGGGCTTCACCGGGGAGCTGTTTTTT
CDR3 protein: CASSDTQGFTGELFF
J gene: TRBJ2-2
D gene: .
V gene: TRBV5-5
clone size: .

CDR3 DNA: TGTGCCAGCAGCGCAGTTGGCTATGGCTACACCTTC
CDR3 protein: CASSAVGYGYTF
J gene: TRBJ1-2
D gene: .
V gene: TRBV6-5
clone size: .

CDR3 DNA: TGCGCCAGCAGCCAAGGGTCTGCAGGGTCCCAAGAGACCCAGTACTTC
CDR3 protein: CASSQGSAGSQETQYF
J gene: TRBJ2-5
D gene: .
V gene: TRBV4-1
clone size: .

CDR3 DNA: TGTGCCAGCAGCCCTACTAGCACAGATACGCAGTATTTT
CDR3 protein: CASSPTSTDTQYF
J gene: TRBJ2-3
D gene: .
V gene: TRBV7-3
clone size: .

CDR3 DNA: TGTGCCAGCAGGCCCGGAGCTTTTGGGGACCGCGAGCAGTACTTC
CDR3 protein: CASRPGAFGDREQYF
J gene: TRBJ2-7
D gene: .
V gene: TRBV7-9
clone size: .

CDR3 DNA: TGTGCCAGCAGCGACGGCGGGGGGGGAGTAATTATAAATGAGCAGTTCTTC
CDR3 protein: CASSDGGGGVIINEQFF
J gene: TRBJ2-1
D gene: TRBD2
V gene: TRBV25-1
clone size: .

CDR3 DNA: TGTGCCAGCAGCCACACATGGGGGACAGGCGGCGAGCAGTACTTC
CDR3 protein: CASSHTWGTGGEQYF
J gene: TRBJ2-7
D gene: TRBD1
V gene: TRBV3-1/TRBV3-2
clone size: .

CDR3 DNA: TGCAGTGCAGCATTAGCGGGAGGTGCGTTCTTC
CDR3 protein: CSAALAGGAFF
J gene: TRBJ2-1
D gene: TRBD2
V gene: TRBV20-1
clone size: .

CDR3 DNA: TGTGCCAGCAGGCCACAGGGTTCCTACGAGCAGTACTTC
CDR3 protein: CASRPQGSYEQYF
J gene: TRBJ2-7
D gene: .
V gene: TRBV6-6
clone size: few

CDR3 DNA: TGTGCCAGCACCCGGACAGGGACGCAGTACTTC
CDR3 protein: CASTRTGTQYF
J gene: TRBJ2-4
D gene: TRBD1
V gene: TRBV12-3/TRBV12-4
clone size: .

CDR3 DNA: TGTGCCAGCAGCCAAGCCCGACAGGTTAGCAATCAGCCCCAGCATTTT
CDR3 protein: CASSQARQVSNQPQHF
J gene: TRBJ1-5
D gene: .
V gene: TRBV14
clone size: .

CDR3 DNA: TGTGCCAGCAGTTATACGGGGGCCAAAAACATTCAGTACTTC
CDR3 protein: CASSYTGAKNIQYF
J gene: TRBJ2-4
D gene: .
V gene: TRBV6-2/TRBV6-3
clone size: .

CDR3 DNA: TGTGCCAGCAGCTTATTTAATCCCGTATATGGCTACACCTTC
CDR3 protein: CASSLFNPVYGYTF
J gene: TRBJ1-2
D gene: .
V gene: TRBV7-9
clone size: .

CDR3 DNA: TGTGCCAGCAGCGTCACACCGGGACAGGGGAACACTGAAGCTTTCTTT
CDR3 protein: CASSVTPGQGNTEAFF
J gene: TRBJ1-1
D gene: TRBD1
V gene: TRBV9
clone size: .

CDR3 DNA: TGTGCCATCTCCACTGACAGGAGCTCTGGAAACACCATATATTTT
CDR3 protein: CAISTDRSSGNTIYF
J gene: TRBJ1-3
D gene: .
V gene: TRBV10-3
clone size: few

CDR3 DNA: TGCGCCAGCAGCTTACAGGGGGTGAGCACTGAAGCTTTCTTT
CDR3 protein: CASSLQGVSTEAFF
J gene: TRBJ1-1
D gene: TRBD1
V gene: TRBV5-1
clone size: .

CDR3 DNA: TGTGCCAGCAGCTTAGAAGGGGGCGGTGTCAATCAGCCCCAGCATTTT
CDR3 protein: CASSLEGGGVNQPQHF
J gene: TRBJ1-5
D gene: TRBD1
V gene: TRBV7-2
clone size: .

CDR3 DNA: TGCGCCAGCAGCCAAGTGGCCCGGAATCAGCCCCAGCATTTT
CDR3 protein: CASSQVARNQPQHF
J gene: TRBJ1-5
D gene: .
V gene: TRBV4-3
clone size: .

CDR3 DNA: TGTGCCAGCAGCTTAGAACAGAATCAACAAGCTTTCTTT
CDR3 protein: CASSLEQNQQAFF
J gene: TRBJ1-1
D gene: .
V gene: TRBV7-2
clone size: medium-sized

CDR3 DNA: TGCAGCGTTGCCCCGCAAGGTCATGAGCAGTTCTTC
CDR3 protein: CSVAPQGHEQFF
J gene: TRBJ2-1
D gene: .
V gene: TRBV29-1
clone size: .

CDR3 DNA: TGTGCCAGCAGTTCAACAGTCCGCGGGGAGCTGTTTTTT
CDR3 protein: CASSSTVRGELFF
J gene: TRBJ2-2
D gene: .
V gene: TRBV28
clone size: .

CDR3 DNA: TGTGCCAGCAGTGCCATCTGGGGCGGGGAGCTGTTTTTT
CDR3 protein: CASSAIWGGELFF
J gene: TRBJ2-2
D gene: .
V gene: TRBV6-2/TRBV6-3
clone size: .